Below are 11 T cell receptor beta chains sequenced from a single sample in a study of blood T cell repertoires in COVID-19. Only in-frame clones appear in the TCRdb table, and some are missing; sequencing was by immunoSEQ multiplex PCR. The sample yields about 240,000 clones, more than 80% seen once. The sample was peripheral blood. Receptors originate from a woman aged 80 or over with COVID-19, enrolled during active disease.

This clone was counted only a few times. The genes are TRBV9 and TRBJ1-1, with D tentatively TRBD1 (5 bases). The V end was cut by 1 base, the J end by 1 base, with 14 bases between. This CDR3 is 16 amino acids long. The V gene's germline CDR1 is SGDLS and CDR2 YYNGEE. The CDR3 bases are TGTGCCAGCAGCGTAACTTCGGGCAGGGAGAACACTGAAGCTTTCTTT. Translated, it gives CASSVTSGRENTEAFF. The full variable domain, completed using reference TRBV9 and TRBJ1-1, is DSGVTQTPKHLITATGQRVTLRCSPRSGDLSVYWYQQSLDQGLQFLIQYYNGEERAKGNILERFSAQQFPDLHSELNLSSLELGDSALYFCASSVTSGRENTEAFFGQGTRLTVV.

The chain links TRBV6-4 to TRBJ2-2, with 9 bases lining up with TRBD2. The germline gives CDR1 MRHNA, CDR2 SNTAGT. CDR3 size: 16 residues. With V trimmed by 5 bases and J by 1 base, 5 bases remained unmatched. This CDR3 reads CASSPAGGLNTGELFF. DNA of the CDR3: TGTGCCAGCAGTCCTGCGGGGGGGCTGAACACCGGGGAGCTGTTTTTT.

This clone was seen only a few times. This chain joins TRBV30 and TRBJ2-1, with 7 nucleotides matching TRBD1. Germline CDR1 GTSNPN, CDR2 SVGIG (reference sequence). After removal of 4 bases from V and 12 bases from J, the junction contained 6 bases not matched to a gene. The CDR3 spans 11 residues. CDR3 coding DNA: TGTGCCTGGACCGGCAGGGACAGGCAGTTCTTC. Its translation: CAWTGRDRQFF.

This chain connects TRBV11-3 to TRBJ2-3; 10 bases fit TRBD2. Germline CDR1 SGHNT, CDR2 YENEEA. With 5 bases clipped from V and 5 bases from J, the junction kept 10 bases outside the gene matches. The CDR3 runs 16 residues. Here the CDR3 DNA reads TGTGCCAGCAGCCCTAGCGGGAGAGGAGTAGGAGATACGCAGTATTTT. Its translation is CASSPSGRGVGDTQYF. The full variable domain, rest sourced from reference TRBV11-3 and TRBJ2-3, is EAGVVQSPRYKIIEKKQPVAFWCNPISGHNTLYWYLQNLGQGPELLIRYENEEAVDDSQLPKDRFSAERLKGVDSTLKIQPAELGDSAVYLCASSPSGRGVGDTQYFGPGTRLTVL.

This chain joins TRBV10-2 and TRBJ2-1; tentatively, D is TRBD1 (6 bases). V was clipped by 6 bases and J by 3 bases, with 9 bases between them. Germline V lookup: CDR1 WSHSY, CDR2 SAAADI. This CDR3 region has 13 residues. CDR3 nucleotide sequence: TGCGCCAGCAGGGACAGCTACTACAATGAGCAGTTCTTC. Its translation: CASRDSYYNEQFF.

The CDR3 coding sequence is TGTGCCAGTAGTATAGTTCCAGGGGCGCAGACCCAGTACTTC. Translated: CASSIVPGAQTQYF. This sequence joins TRBV19 and TRBJ2-5; D is possibly TRBD1 (6 bases). V was trimmed by 1 base and J by 6 bases, leaving 12 bases between them. The CDR3 consists of 14 residues. Germline V gene sequence: CDR1 LNHDA, CDR2 SQIVND (reference sequence).

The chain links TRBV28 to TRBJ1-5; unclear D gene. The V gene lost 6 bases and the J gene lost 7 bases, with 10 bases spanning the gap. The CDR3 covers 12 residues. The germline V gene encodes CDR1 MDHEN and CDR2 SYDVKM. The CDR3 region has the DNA TGTGCCAGCAGGTTCGGAGGGCAGCCCCAGCATTTT. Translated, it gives CASRFGGQPQHF.

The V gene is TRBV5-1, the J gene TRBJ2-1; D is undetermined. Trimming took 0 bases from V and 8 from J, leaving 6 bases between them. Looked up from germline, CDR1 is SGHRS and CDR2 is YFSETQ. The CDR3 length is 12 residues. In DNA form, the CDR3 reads TGCGCCAGCAGCTTGGGTCGGGATGAGCAGTTCTTC. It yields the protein CASSLGRDEQFF.

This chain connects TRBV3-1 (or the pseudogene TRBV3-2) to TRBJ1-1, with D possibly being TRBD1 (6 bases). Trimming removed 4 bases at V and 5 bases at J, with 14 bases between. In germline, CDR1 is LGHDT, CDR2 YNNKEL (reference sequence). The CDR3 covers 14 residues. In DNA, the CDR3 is TGTGCCAGCAGCCTCGAAGGGGGAAGGACTGAAGCTTTCTTT. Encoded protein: CASSLEGGRTEAFF.

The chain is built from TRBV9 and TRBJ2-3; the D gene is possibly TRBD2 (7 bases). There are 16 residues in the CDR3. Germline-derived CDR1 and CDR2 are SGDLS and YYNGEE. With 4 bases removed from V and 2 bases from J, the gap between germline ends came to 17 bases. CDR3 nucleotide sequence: TGTGCCAGCAGCCCTCAAGGGCGGGGGCTCACAGATACGCAGTATTTT. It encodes CASSPQGRGLTDTQYF.

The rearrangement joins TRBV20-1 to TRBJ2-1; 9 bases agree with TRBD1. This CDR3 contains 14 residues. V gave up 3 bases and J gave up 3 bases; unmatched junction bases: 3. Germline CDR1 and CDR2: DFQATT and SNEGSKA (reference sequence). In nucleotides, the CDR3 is TGCAGTGCTAGTTGGGACAGGGACTACAATGAGCAGTTCTTC. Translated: CSASWDRDYNEQFF.